This T cell receptor beta chain emerged from a study of graft-versus-host responses after intestinal transplantation. The overall study: Induction using anti-thymocyte globulin, followed by tacrolimus and steroids for roughly 3 years, was given to all recipients.

The CDR3 totals 14 residues. The germline V gene has CDR1 SGHAT and CDR2 FQNNGV. The V gene end was trimmed by 6 bases and the J gene end by 8 bases; junction bases not matched to a gene: 6. Of note for this clone: Its antigen is not known.

TCRdb's copy holds only in-frame clones and misses some; the assay was immunoSEQ multiplex PCR. Here the sample spans roughly 90,000 clones, approximately 90% being singletons. V gene TRBV11-2 combines with J gene TRBJ1-4, with TRBD1 identical over 10 bases. Sequenced here: unstimulated CD4+ T cells sorted from spleen or lymph node cells, sampled before transplant. The TCR sequence derives from a human donor who was the organ donor for an intestinal transplant. In nucleotides, the CDR3 is TGTGCCAGCAGTCCCGGGACAGGGGAGGAAAAACTGTTTTTT. It is translated as CASSPGTGEEKLFF.